The 22 T cell receptor beta chains below all came from one sample that was sequenced in a study of shared clonotypes between healthy human individuals. Sequenced by immunoSEQ multiplex PCR; TCRdb stores in-frame clones only, minus some. Found here are about 2 million clones, just under 95% of them singletons; the top ten hold less than 1.5%. CD45RO-negative cells were positively selected for CCR7, leaving out terminally differentiated effector memory CD45RA+ cells. Material for sequencing was naive CD8+ T cells sorted from blood. Every receptor here comes from a man between 18 and 29 years old in good health.

The rearrangement links TRBV7-9 to TRBJ2-7; either TRBD1 or TRBD2 may fit D (7 bases each). CDR3 length equals 16 residues. V lost 5 bases and J lost 2, with 19 bases in between. The germline V gene has CDR1 SEHNR and CDR2 FQNEAQ (reference sequence). The CDR3 sequence is CASSPRTGGQTYEQYF. CDR3 coding DNA: TGTGCCAGCAGCCCAAGAACGGGGGGACAGACCTACGAGCAGTACTTC.

This clone was detected a few times. V gene TRBV27 combines with J gene TRBJ1-5; D is uncertain. CDR1 is MNHEY and CDR2 is SMNVEV in the germline V gene (reference sequence). This CDR3 has 13 residues. Trimming stripped 8 bases from V and 3 bases from J, with 11 bases between. CDR3 bases: TGTGCCAGCGGAGGGCAGGTCAATCAGCCCCAGCATTTT. Its translation is CASGGQVNQPQHF.

CDR3 residues: CAWSTLAGYNEQFF. In DNA, the CDR3 is TGTGCCTGGAGCACCCTAGCGGGCTACAATGAGCAGTTCTTC. The chain recombines TRBV30 with TRBJ2-1; 8 bases match TRBD2. This CDR3 comprises 14 residues. V was clipped by 3 bases and J by 3 bases; unmatched bases: 4. From germline, CDR1 is GTSNPN and CDR2 SVGIG (reference sequence).

The rearrangement uses TRBV6-5 and TRBJ1-3; no definite D call. The germline CDR1 and CDR2 sequences are MNHEY and SVGAGI. The germline V and J ends were trimmed by 2 bases and 6 bases, with 8 bases remaining between them. This CDR3 is built from 13 residues. As DNA, the CDR3 is TGTGCCAGCAGTTACGGTCTCGAAAACACCATATATTTT. Encoded protein: CASSYGLENTIYF.

The chain combines TRBV5-1 with TRBJ2-4; D possibly corresponds to TRBD1 (6 bases). The CDR3 is made up of 17 amino acids. The V gene's germline CDR1 is SGHRS and CDR2 YFSETQ. Between the trimmed V and J ends, which lost 1 base and 8 bases, there was a span of 22 bases. The CDR3 loop reads CASSLSLFGQIRDIQYF. DNA of the CDR3: TGCGCCAGCAGCTTGTCGCTCTTCGGACAGATCAGAGACATTCAGTACTTC.

The chain has TRBV6-5 and TRBJ1-3; D gene unclear. Germline values: CDR1 MNHEY, CDR2 SVGAGI. With 7 bases removed from V and 3 bases from J, the gap between germline ends came to 4 bases. This CDR3 has 11 residues. The CDR3 here is CASTYGNTIYF. The CDR3 nucleotides are TGTGCCAGCACTTATGGAAACACCATATATTTT.

The V call is TRBV6-6, the J call TRBJ2-7, with D tentatively TRBD2 (7 bases). Trimming took 8 bases from V and 2 from J, leaving 10 bases between them. Germline V lookup: CDR1 MNHNY, CDR2 SVGAGI (reference sequence). The CDR3 is 12 amino acids. CDR3 in amino acids: CASGGGAYEQYF. Written as DNA, the CDR3 is TGTGCCAGCGGCGGGGGCGCCTACGAGCAGTACTTC.

The chain couples TRBV5-6 to TRBJ1-2; the D is unclear. This CDR3 region has 13 residues. Per germline, CDR1 SGHDT and CDR2 YYEEEE. V lost 3 bases to trimming and J lost 1 base, with 7 bases between them. CDR3 DNA: TGTGCCAGCAGCTATGACAATAACTATGGCTACACCTTC. Its protein product is CASSYDNNYGYTF.

V gene TRBV5-8 combines with J gene TRBJ2-2, with D perhaps TRBD2 (5 bases). The ends were cut back, 2 bases at V and 3 bases at J, with 11 bases in the middle. The germline CDR1 and CDR2 sequences are SGHTS and YDEGEE. CDR3 length: 15 residues. The CDR3 DNA reads TGTGCCAGCAGCTTTTTGGGGAGAGACACCGGGGAGCTGTTTTTT. This translates into CASSFLGRDTGELFF.

Turning to this clone: Other DNA sequences within the sample encode an identical CDR3. V usage is TRBV7-9 and J usage is TRBJ2-7, with D unresolved. The germline V gene encodes CDR1 SEHNR and CDR2 FQNEAQ (reference sequence). The CDR3 is made up of 12 amino acids. V was cut by 5 bases and J by 0 bases, with 5 bases left in between. The CDR3 here is CASSLHSYEQYF. DNA for the CDR3: TGTGCCAGCAGCCTCCACTCCTACGAGCAGTACTTC. The complete variable domain, with remaining parts taken from reference TRBV7-9 and TRBJ2-7, reads DTGVSQNPRHKITKRGQNVTFRCDPISEHNRLYWYRQTLGQGPEFLTYFQNEAQLEKSRLLSDRFSAERPKGSFSTLEIQRTEQGDSAMYLCASSLHSYEQYFGPGTRLTVT.

J is TRBJ2-1 and V is TRBV5-4; 8 bases fit TRBD1. There are 16 residues in the CDR3. CDR1 is SGHNT and CDR2 is YYREEE in the germline V gene (reference sequence). The junction had 5 bases not matched to a gene; V was cut back by 0 bases and J by 3 bases. In DNA, the CDR3 is TGTGCCAGCAGCTTGGACAGGGGGGAAAACTACAATGAGCAGTTCTTC. It specifies CASSLDRGENYNEQFF.

The CDR3 DNA reads as TGTGCCAGCAGCGGGGACATTAGCTCTGGAAACACCATATATTTT. This sequence encodes CASSGDISSGNTIYF. The chain uses TRBV7-2 and TRBJ1-3, with TRBD1 as a possible D gene (6 bases). In germline, CDR1 is SGHTA, CDR2 FQGNSA. V was clipped by 5 bases and J by 0 bases, with 11 bases between them. The length of the CDR3 is 15 residues.

The chain uses TRBV11-2 and TRBJ2-1, with D possibly being TRBD1 or TRBD2 (5 bases each). CDR1 SGHAT and CDR2 FQNNGV come from the germline V gene. CDR3 length equals 17 residues. Trimming took off 8 bases at V and 1 base at J, with 21 bases between the two ends. The CDR3 DNA follows: TGTGCCAGCTTATTACCCCCCCATGGGGGATCCTACAATGAGCAGTTCTTC. Amino acids: CASLLPPHGGSYNEQFF.

This sequence joins TRBV4-2 and TRBJ2-4; the D call may be TRBD1 or TRBD2 (5 bases each). V lost 2 bases, J lost 9 bases, and 14 bases lay in between. The CDR3 is 14 residues long. Germline lookup yields CDR1 LGHNA and CDR2 YNFKEQ. The DNA of the CDR3 is TGTGCCAGCAGCCAATTCGGGGCCGAGGGCATTCAGTACTTC. Its protein product is CASSQFGAEGIQYF.

Of note for this clone: Other nucleotide sequences in the sample specify the same CDR3. The chain uses TRBV5-1 and TRBJ2-7; perhaps D is TRBD1 or TRBD2 (6 bases each). V lost 0 bases and J 7 bases, leaving 8 bases between the germline ends. The CDR3 is 12 residues long. CDR1 and CDR2 (germline): SGHRS, YFSETQ. The CDR3 spells CASSLVGGEQYF. CDR3 nucleotide sequence: TGCGCCAGCAGCTTGGTAGGGGGGGAGCAGTACTTC. Based on the CDR3 plus reference TRBV5-1 and TRBJ2-7, the full variable domain is KAGVTQTPRYLIKTRGQQVTLSCSPISGHRSVSWYQQTPGQGLQFLFEYFSETQRNKGNFPGRFSGRQFSNSRSEMNVSTLELGDSALYLCASSLVGGEQYFGPGTRLTVT.

The rearrangement joins TRBV11-3 to TRBJ2-2; D ambiguous. Germline-derived CDR1 and CDR2 are SGHNT and YENEEA. CDR3 length: 13 residues. V was shortened by 1 base and J by 2 bases, with 2 bases between the two germline ends. The CDR3 nucleotides are TGTGCCAGCAGCTTAGTTAACACCGGGGAGCTGTTTTTT. The encoded protein is CASSLVNTGELFF.

The chain is built from TRBV7-9 and TRBJ2-7; no clear D gene. CDR3 size: 16 residues. Per germline, CDR1 SEHNR and CDR2 FQNEAQ (reference sequence). Between the trimmed V and J ends, which lost 7 bases and 0 bases, there was a span of 19 bases. The DNA for the CDR3 is TGTGCCAGCACCACCTCCCTTGGGGTAACCTCCTACGAGCAGTACTTC. Translation: CASTTSLGVTSYEQYF.

CDR3 sequence (DNA): TGTGCCAGCAGCTCGCGGACGATACCCCCCGGGGAGCTGTTTTTT. The encoded protein is CASSSRTIPPGELFF. The rearrangement uses TRBV9 and TRBJ2-2; D is undetermined. Germline CDR1 reads SGDLS; CDR2 reads YYNGEE. The CDR3 contains 15 residues. The V end was cut by 4 bases, the J end by 6 bases, with 16 bases between. The entire variable domain, with the rest obtained from reference TRBV9 and TRBJ2-2, is as follows: DSGVTQTPKHLITATGQRVTLRCSPRSGDLSVYWYQQSLDQGLQFLIQYYNGEERAKGNILERFSAQQFPDLHSELNLSSLELGDSALYFCASSSRTIPPGELFFGEGSRLTVL.

The rearrangement joins TRBV4-3 to TRBJ1-2; D call uncertain. V was trimmed by 0 bases and J by 7 bases, leaving 18 bases between them. CDR1 is LGHNA and CDR2 is YSLEER in the germline V gene. CDR3 length: 16 amino acids. CDR3 region: CASSQDLIGLRIGYTF. CDR3 bases: TGCGCCAGCAGCCAAGATTTGATAGGCCTCCGGATTGGCTACACCTTC.

The chain employs TRBV18 and TRBJ2-1, with TRBD2 matching 10 bases. This CDR3 comprises 20 residues. With 3 bases clipped from V and 0 bases from J, the junction kept 14 bases outside the gene matches. Germline assignment: CDR1 KGHSH and CDR2 LQKENI. The CDR3 DNA reads TGTGCCAGCTCACCGCCCAGAGCGGGGGGGCCGGTTGACTCCTACAATGAGCAGTTCTTC. This sequence encodes CASSPPRAGGPVDSYNEQFF. Complete variable domain (other parts from reference TRBV18 and TRBJ2-1): NAGVMQNPRHLVRRRGQEARLRCSPMKGHSHVYWYRQLPEEGLKFMVYLQKENIIDESGMPKERFSAEFPKEGPSILRIQQVVRGDSAAYFCASSPPRAGGPVDSYNEQFFGPGTRLTVL.

This clone was seen a single time. The chain uses TRBV10-2 and TRBJ1-3; D not resolved. Trimming cost V 0 bases and J 3 bases, with 15 bases left between them. The CDR3 contains 17 residues. Germline assignment: CDR1 WSHSY and CDR2 SAAADI. CDR3 sequence reads: CASSESAEFAFGNTIYF. The CDR3 region has the DNA TGCGCCAGCAGTGAGTCGGCAGAATTCGCGTTTGGAAACACCATATATTTT.

CDR3 sequence reads: CASSPPGPRYNEQFF. The DNA of the CDR3 is TGCGCCAGCAGCCCACCGGGACCCAGGTACAATGAGCAGTTCTTC. This chain joins TRBV5-1 and TRBJ2-1; D may match TRBD1 or TRBD2 (5 bases each). The CDR3 covers 15 residues. V lost 4 bases and J lost 4, with 15 bases in between. Germline assignment: CDR1 SGHRS and CDR2 YFSETQ.